This entry concerns a single T cell receptor beta chain. Its target antigen remains unknown. The sample holds no much larger clone one base away, and base qualities are not on file. The data belong to a study of cytomegalovirus exposure and HLA in healthy donors (dated by TCRdb to about 2017). Background for the entire study: An earlier analysis of fewer than 750 of the donors reported over 250 Gb of sequence data and roughly 120 million unique TCR beta sequences obtained from 150 million to 200 million T cells. On average, roughly 250,000 unique TCR beta nucleotide sequences were sequenced per donor among more than 350 genotyped donors of the cohort, with roughly 18% of those sequences being non-productive. Typing coverage differed by locus: A, B, C, DRB1 and DQB1 were typed in roughly 629-640 donors, DQA1 in 500 to 550, DPA1 in 600 to 610, and DPB1 in around 490. Both class I and class II loci were covered by HLA typing, at four-digit resolution. A later analysis re-analyzed previously published TCR beta repertoires from several hundred donors and added high-resolution HLA genotyping to study TCR occurrence patterns. A separate validation cohort of roughly 130 different subjects was used in addition to the roughly 620-subject first cohort. A later genetic analysis took genome-wide SNP genotypes for about three fifths of the 666 donors and used that subset as a discovery cohort. A handful of DR-DQ haplotypes were handled as single units for association and clustering because linkage in the cohort was strong. The later analysis used no new phenotypic data to find candidate immune exposures, relying instead on TCR beta sequences and their occurrence across donors. An early release that covered around 590 HLA-typed donors contained about 300 gigabases of sequencing data and about 84 million unique TCR sequences. Every discovery cohort repertoire had been produced on one sequencing platform. Alongside the repertoire data, information on donor age, sex, ethnicity and CMV serostatus was compiled. Using immunosequencing, the study profiled T cell repertoires from 500 to 800 subjects and related those repertoires to cytomegalovirus serostatus. The study aimed to test whether signatures of past pathogen exposure could be identified by cataloging public T cell receptors. An earlier analysis of some 500 of the donors applied high-throughput TCR beta sequencing to assess whether each TCR beta V gene segment acted as functional or pseudogenic. Among the approximately 400 genotyped donors, around 81% belonged to the genetic ancestry cluster associated with self-reported Caucasian donors. High-throughput TCR immunosequencing, statistical association of individual TCRs with disease status, and machine learning were combined to predict cytomegalovirus infection status.

Taken from cysteine to phenylalanine, the CDR3 has 16 residues. The CDR3 DNA has 48 bases and is translated from base 1. For this chain, trimming is 6 bases at the V end and 6 bases at the J end, and the number of junction bases without a gene match is 13. From the germline V gene (reference sequence), CDR1 is MNHEY and CDR2 is SMNVEV. General study outcomes and caveats: When HLA alleles, especially DR and DQ, strongly co-occurred, TCR associations were difficult to assign to individual alleles. The earlier analysis of around 600 of the donors excluded roughly 17 rarely observed V segments, including chromosome 9 orphons, because counts were too low. According to a later analysis, parvovirus B19, influenza, CMV and Epstein-Barr virus appeared linked to several top co-occurrence clusters. Because the 87-base-pair reads could not distinguish some IMGT-functional V segments, including TRBV6-2 and TRBV6-3, those segments were excluded. The classifier was reported to diagnose cytomegalovirus status with high specificity and sensitivity in both the original cohort and the validation cohort. The authors suggested that the approach could potentially be generalized to other disease states and immunological phenotypes. Because some donors lacked HLA typing at each locus, the association tests relied only on the typed subset. A later genetic analysis reported fewer N-insertions in productive TCRs among donors in an Asian-associated ancestry cluster than the roughly 650-donor mean. In a later analysis, HLA-associated TCR beta chains were found to be more clonally expanded and to have lower generation probabilities than equally common non-associated chains. Most TCR sequences were seen in very few donors, while some public TCRs were found in many individuals. A later analysis found that TCR association rates varied across HLA loci, with DRB1 alleles showing the most associated TCRs and HLA-C alleles the fewest. An association between a missense DCLRE1C variant and V-gene and J-gene trimming of TCR beta chains was found in a later genetic analysis and replicated in an independent cohort. Correlated functional status among segregating V segments might reflect linkage disequilibrium, but an unknown experimental factor could not be ruled out. A cluster of highly shared sequence variants was judged likely to be a technical artifact of the sequencing pipeline. A further reported finding was that TCR beta sequences accurately predicted the HLA-A and HLA-B alleles for most subjects in the first cohort. Roughly uniform sequencing depth across donors was assumed in presence/absence analyses, although this assumption may not hold. An earlier analysis of several hundred of the donors showed that most TCR beta V segments appeared in productive rearrangements either about 90% or about 30% of the time, which broadly matched IMGT annotations. In this cohort, only TCR beta chains were sequenced, and detectable features were limited by the absence of alpha or paired-chain data. A few of the identified cytomegalovirus-associated TCR beta chains were confirmed in vitro to be specific for cytomegalovirus antigens. According to a later analysis, most CMV-associated TCR beta chains appeared to be HLA-restricted, and the HLA associations seemed to be driven largely by CMV exposure. For the cohort, immune exposure information was limited to CMV serostatus. A total of some 180 TCR beta chains were listed by the study as associated with cytomegalovirus. Specific HLA alleles were associated with 15,000 to 20,000 TCR beta sequences at a false discovery rate of 0.05 in a later analysis.

The cohort was made up of about 670 healthy bone marrow donors. At the time of sampling, every cohort member was nominally healthy, though immune exposures that went unrecorded were likely present. The donor was CMV seronegative and was included in the group of several hundred seronegative cohort members. A peripheral blood sample was collected from each donor, and TCR beta sequencing was performed on peripheral blood mononuclear cells. Genomic DNA extraction from the blood cell samples was performed with the Qiagen DNeasy Blood Extraction Kit. The receptor library was made with the immunoSEQ multiplex PCR assay. For the multiplex PCR, a mixture combining 60 forward primers for TCR Vbeta segments and 13 reverse primers for TCR Jbeta segments was used. The CDR3 region of rearranged TCR beta genes was amplified from genomic DNA by a multiplex PCR assay. Amplified TCR beta libraries were sequenced as 87-base-pair reads on the Illumina HiSeq System. From the authors' description of their analysis: A later analysis tallied around 82 million unique TCR beta chains across the 700 or so repertoires, and around 12 million of those chains were shared by two or more donors. Raw reads were error-corrected and collapsed into unique sequences by a nearest-neighbor algorithm in which closely related sequences were merged to remove PCR and sequencing errors. To assign V, D and J gene segments, CDR3 sequences were aligned to IMGT reference sequences. For a sequence to be retained, a match of at least six nucleotides to both a V gene segment and a J gene segment was required. Rearrangements were called productive when the CDR3 lacked stop codons and stayed in frame with V and J; all others were non-productive. Following IMGT convention, CDR3 was defined as the stretch from the second conserved V-encoded cysteine to the conserved J-encoded phenylalanine. In an earlier analysis of around 540 of the donors, sequences lacking an unambiguous match to a single V gene segment were excluded. In an earlier analysis of approximately 560 of the donors, a V segment was called functional when productive rearrangements were above 56.7%, and segregating when the standard deviation between donors exceeded 5%. A statistical classification framework was built to diagnose cytomegalovirus status from the catalog of TCR beta chain sequences. A later analysis assigned V and J genes by comparing TCR nucleotide sequences with IMGT/GENE-DB human TR gene sequences. The TCRdist pipeline was used in a later analysis to assign CDR3 sequences and most-parsimonious VDJ recombination scenarios. In a later analysis, every TCR beta chain was defined by the combination of its CDR3 amino acid sequence and its V-gene family, and reads without a unique V-gene family were dropped. A later analysis removed 592 highly shared, low-generation-probability nucleotide sequences to deal with suspected cross-contamination and a sequencing artifact. In a later analysis, a clonal expansion index was calculated for each public chain from normalized within-repertoire ranks of inferred template counts. In a later analysis, generation probabilities were computed using a VDJ recombination model fitted to out-of-frame rearrangements, and the results were checked against IGoR. Hypergeometric tests were used in a later analysis to score TCR-TCR, TCR-HLA and TCR-CMV co-occurrence, with a repertoire-size bias correction applied to the TCR pairs. In a later analysis, false discovery rates were estimated by permuting HLA or CMV assignments 20 times. In a later analysis, co-occurring TCRs were grouped using DBSCAN, and TCRdist sequence similarity was added for clustering within HLA-allele-positive subsets. For co-occurrence clustering, repertoires with fewer than 30,000 or more than 120,000 public chains were excluded, along with roughly five repertoires with anomalous nucleotide sharing. Entries here come from immuneACCESS through TCRdb and include only in-frame sequences with V and J called. Some clones fail to appear in such tables; in the studies checked, an unresolved V gene covers under half of the shortfall, and the cause of the remainder is unknown. V and J calls and clone size are those listed in that table; D and trimming were worked out from the DNA. For this sample there are approximately 160,000 clones; around three quarters appear just once. The ten most abundant clones make up about 1.6% of the sample.

This TCR came from a man aged 35 to 55 in good health and CMV-seronegative. The receptor chain draws on TRBV27 and TRBJ1-5; TRBD1 matches 8 bases in the middle. Sequences were obtained from PBMCs. The sequenced DNA: TGTGCCAGCAGCCAACTTCCCGGGACAGGCGGTCAGCCCCAGCATTTT. Translated, it gives CASSQLPGTGGQPQHF.